The sequence of this TCR beta chain was determined in a study of sequential checkpoint blockade in melanoma. Study overall: Matched biopsies came pretreatment and at week 13 for twenty-two patients.

Remarks on this clone: Its antigen remains unidentified.

Treatment given: randomized to nivolumab then ipilimumab (arm A) or the reverse (arm B). Method: immunoSEQ multiplex PCR; TCRdb's copy keeps in-frame clones and lacks some. The sample includes around 9,200 clones, approximately 25% seen only once; the top ten take about 10%. Study-level points and caveats: For nivolumab-first patients, baseline tumor clonality was associated with response.

The source material was tumor tissue (inferred from file names), sampled from a patient given nivolumab and ipilimumab in sequence. This clonotype originated in a human donor with melanoma.

CDR3 sequence (DNA): TGTGCCAGTAGTGCCCCCCGGATAGCGGGGGGGCGGGGTTTCACAGATACGCAGTATTTT. This codes for CASSAPRIAGGRGFTDTQYF. The genes are TRBV19 and TRBJ2-3, with TRBD2 matching 11 bases. J lost 2 bases, V lost 5 bases, and 18 bases had no gene match. The germline gives CDR1 LNHDA, CDR2 SQIVND (reference sequence). This CDR3 spans 20 amino acids.